This entry lists 32 T cell receptor beta chains sequenced from one sample in a study of blood T cell repertoires in COVID-19. Assay used: immunoSEQ multiplex PCR; TCRdb lists only in-frame clones, some missing. Altogether 300,000 to 450,000 clones are present, around 84% being singletons, with the ten largest covering 3% to 4%. Sequences were obtained from peripheral blood. The receptors were gathered from a woman younger than 35 with acute or convalescent COVID-19.

The chain combines TRBV11-1 with TRBJ2-7, with TRBD1 as a possible D gene (5 bases). The V and J ends lost 1 base and 0 bases respectively, with 10 bases between them. CDR1 is SGHAT and CDR2 is FQDESV in the germline V gene (reference sequence). This CDR3 has 15 amino acids. In DNA form, the CDR3 reads TGTGCCAGCAGCTTAGTGCAGGGCTACTCCTACGAGCAGTACTTC. Translating it yields CASSLVQGYSYEQYF.

The rearrangement uses TRBV6-1 and TRBJ1-6; the D gene is possibly TRBD1 (6 bases). V was trimmed by 3 bases and J by 7 bases, leaving 10 bases between them. Germline CDR1 reads MNHNS; CDR2 reads SASEGT. This CDR3 has 14 residues. The DNA for the CDR3 is TGTGCCAGCAGTGAGCAGGGGTACAATTCACCCCTCCACTTT. It is translated as CASSEQGYNSPLHF.

The chain carries TRBV28 and TRBJ1-5; 10 bases map to TRBD1. This CDR3 region has 14 residues. CDR1 and CDR2 from the germline V gene are MDHEN and SYDVKM. V was pared by 5 bases and J by 11 bases, with 9 bases of the junction left unmatched. The CDR3 DNA reads TGTGCCAGCAGTAGAGGGACAGGGGTAGGAACCCAGCATTTT. Protein product: CASSRGTGVGTQHF.

The V and J genes are TRBV28 and TRBJ2-1; TRBD2 agrees at 12 bases. V trimming: 3 bases; J trimming: 5 bases; junction bases outside the gene matches: 8. The germline V gene encodes CDR1 MDHEN and CDR2 SYDVKM. The CDR3 sequence is 17 residues long. CDR3 residues: CASSFTSLAGGNNEQFF. The DNA for the CDR3 is TGTGCCAGCAGTTTTACCTCGCTAGCGGGAGGGAACAATGAGCAGTTCTTC. Full variable domain (rest looked up from reference TRBV28 and TRBJ2-1): DVKVTQSSRYLVKRTGEKVFLECVQDMDHENMFWYRQDPGLGLRLIYFSYDVKMKEKGDIPEGYSVSREKKERFSLILESASTNQTSMYLCASSFTSLAGGNNEQFFGPGTRLTVL.

This clone has only a few counts. The V and J genes are TRBV5-6 and TRBJ2-3; D perhaps matches TRBD2 (6 bases). Germline V gene lookup returns CDR1 SGHDT and CDR2 YYEEEE. CDR3 length equals 14 residues. Trimming took off 7 bases at V and 1 base at J, with 13 bases between the two ends. CDR3 region: CASGWASGTDTQYF. The DNA for the CDR3 is TGTGCCAGCGGCTGGGCTAGCGGCACAGATACGCAGTATTTT.

In this sample, this clone turned up once. This chain uses TRBV6-5 with TRBJ1-3, with 7 positions matching TRBD1. V lost 2 bases to trimming and J lost 4 bases; unmatched junction nucleotides: 2. The germline V gene has CDR1 MNHEY and CDR2 SVGAGI. This CDR3 is 14 amino acids long. The CDR3 protein is CASSYGQAGNTIYF. CDR3 DNA: TGTGCCAGCAGTTACGGACAGGCCGGAAACACCATATATTTT.

This clone was recorded only once. J is TRBJ2-5 and V is TRBV6-5; weak D call: TRBD1 (5 bases). CDR1 is MNHEY, CDR2 SVGAGI, per germline. The CDR3 is made up of 14 amino acids. V was trimmed by 0 bases and J by 5 bases, leaving 10 bases between them. CDR3 in amino acids: CASSYSGPLETQYF. Here the CDR3 DNA reads TGTGCCAGCAGTTACTCGGGGCCTTTGGAGACCCAGTACTTC.

The chain links TRBV18 to TRBJ1-1; D remains ambiguous. The CDR3 consists of 15 residues. Germline CDR1 reads KGHSH; CDR2 reads LQKENI. Trimming took 0 bases from V and 0 from J, leaving 8 bases between them. CDR3: CASSPPSSMNTEAFF. CDR3 DNA sequence: TGTGCCAGCTCACCACCGTCCAGTATGAACACTGAAGCTTTCTTT.

The genes are TRBV3-1 (or the pseudogene TRBV3-2) and TRBJ2-3; D is perhaps TRBD2 (5 bases). The CDR3 loop spans 12 amino acids. The V gene lost 4 bases and the J gene lost 9 bases, with 11 bases spanning the gap. Per the germline V gene, CDR1 is LGHDT and CDR2 is YNNKEL (reference sequence). The CDR3 protein is CASSLPGKTQYF. The CDR3 region has the DNA TGTGCCAGCAGCCTCCCGGGGAAAACGCAGTATTTT.

CDR3 loop: CASSSGGELFF. The CDR3 bases are TGTGCCAGCAGTTCCGGCGGGGAGCTGTTTTTT. The genes are TRBV6-5 and TRBJ2-2; the D is unclear. The CDR3 is 11 residues long. V was clipped by 4 bases and J by 7 bases, with 4 bases between them. Germline CDR1 and CDR2: MNHEY and SVGAGI.

This chain links TRBV9 with TRBJ2-5; 15 positions agree with TRBD2. The germline CDR1 and CDR2 sequences are SGDLS and YYNGEE. V lost 4 bases to trimming and J lost 2 bases; unmatched junction nucleotides: 3. The CDR3 totals 16 residues. For the CDR3, the DNA is TGTGCCAGCAGCTCGGGACTAGCGGGGGGTCAAGAGACCCAGTACTTC. Translated: CASSSGLAGGQETQYF.

This chain links TRBV7-8 with TRBJ1-5, with 7 bases aligning to TRBD1. Germline V gene lookup returns CDR1 SGHVS and CDR2 FQNEAQ. CDR3 length equals 14 residues. Germline trimming cut 3 bases from V and 4 bases from J; bases unmatched to any gene: 3. The CDR3 spells CASSFSGQNQPQHF. CDR3 coding DNA: TGTGCCAGCAGCTTCTCGGGACAGAATCAGCCCCAGCATTTT.

This sequence joins TRBV4-1 and TRBJ1-1; 9 positions agree with TRBD1. This CDR3 has 21 amino acids. J gave up 0 bases and V 0 bases, and 17 bases lay outside the gene matches. Looked up from germline, CDR1 is MGHRA and CDR2 is YSYEKL. The CDR3 spells CASSQDPPGTGRLKMNTEAFF. The CDR3 nucleotides read TGCGCCAGCAGCCAAGATCCCCCCGGGACAGGGCGTCTGAAGATGAACACTGAAGCTTTCTTT.

The V and J genes are TRBV18 and TRBJ1-3, with D perhaps TRBD1 (5 bases). The CDR3 is 16 residues long. V was shortened by 2 bases and J by 4 bases, with 15 bases between the two germline ends. CDR1 KGHSH and CDR2 LQKENI come from the germline V gene. In nucleotides, the CDR3 is TGTGCCAGCTCACCATCTACGCAGGGCGCAGGAAACACCATATATTTT. Protein: CASSPSTQGAGNTIYF.

This rearrangement joins TRBV25-1 to TRBJ2-1; TRBD2 matches at 7 bases. This CDR3 comprises 16 residues. V was clipped by 2 bases and J by 7 bases; unmatched bases: 11. From germline, CDR1 is MGHDK and CDR2 SYGVNS. The CDR3 sequence: CASSEPGGGLRNEQFF. The CDR3 DNA reads as TGTGCCAGCAGTGAACCTGGGGGGGGGTTACGGAATGAGCAGTTCTTC.

The V and J genes are TRBV18 and TRBJ1-1; D is unclear. Trimming pared 3 bases from V and 1 base from J, leaving 12 bases between. The CDR3 loop spans 15 amino acids. Germline V gene data show CDR1 as KGHSH and CDR2 as LQKENI. CDR3 sequence reads: CASSPGVASNTEAFF. CDR3 bases: TGTGCCAGCTCACCGGGTGTAGCCTCGAACACTGAAGCTTTCTTT. Filled out from reference TRBV18 and TRBJ1-1, the complete variable domain reads NAGVMQNPRHLVRRRGQEARLRCSPMKGHSHVYWYRQLPEEGLKFMVYLQKENIIDESGMPKERFSAEFPKEGPSILRIQQVVRGDSAAYFCASSPGVASNTEAFFGQGTRLTVV.

The chain couples TRBV7-2 to TRBJ1-1; D might be TRBD1 (6 bases). The CDR3 is made up of 15 amino acids. CDR1 SGHTA and CDR2 FQGNSA come from the germline V gene. V was trimmed by 5 bases and J by 6 bases, leaving 19 bases between them. The CDR3 spells CASSIEQGGFAEAFF. The CDR3 bases are TGTGCCAGCAGCATCGAACAGGGCGGCTTCGCTGAAGCTTTCTTT. Full variable domain (outside the CDR3, taken from reference TRBV7-2 and TRBJ1-1): GAGVSQSPSNKVTEKGKDVELRCDPISGHTALYWYRQSLGQGLEFLIYFQGNSAPDKSGLPSDRFSAERTGGSVSTLTIQRTQQEDSAVYLCASSIEQGGFAEAFFGQGTRLTVV.

V and J are TRBV18 and TRBJ1-1; 8 nucleotides align to TRBD1. The CDR3 length is 14 residues. Germline V gene lookup returns CDR1 KGHSH and CDR2 LQKENI. The J segment lost 5 bases and the V segment lost 3 bases, leaving 5 bases of the junction unmatched. The CDR3 region has the DNA TGTGCCAGCTCACCGACAGGGGAGGGGACTGAAGCTTTCTTT. Its translation: CASSPTGEGTEAFF.

The chain uses TRBV9 and TRBJ1-3; the match to TRBD1 covers 10 bases. Trimming cost V 4 bases and J 7 bases; bases outside gene matches: 11. The CDR3 runs 16 residues. Germline assignment: CDR1 SGDLS and CDR2 YYNGEE. In DNA form, the CDR3 reads TGTGCCAGCAGCCCCGGACAGGGGGTTCCCGAGAACACCATATATTTT. Its protein is CASSPGQGVPENTIYF.

This chain links TRBV9 with TRBJ2-1; tentatively, D is TRBD2 (6 bases). The CDR3 loop spans 14 amino acids. Germline CDR1 and CDR2: SGDLS and YYNGEE. V was trimmed by 8 bases and J by 7 bases, leaving 19 bases between them. The CDR3 loop is CASVPGLSVNEQFF. The CDR3 DNA reads as TGTGCCAGTGTCCCGGGACTTTCAGTTAATGAGCAGTTCTTC.

This clone was detected only once. CDR3 sequence: CATTPGRNTGELFF. DNA for the CDR3: TGTGCTACGACGCCAGGAAGGAACACCGGGGAGCTGTTTTTT. V and J are TRBV2 and TRBJ2-2; D not resolved. CDR3 length: 14 residues. Germline V gene lookup returns CDR1 SNHLY and CDR2 FYNNEI.

This chain links TRBV5-5 with TRBJ2-1; TRBD1 aligns across 9 bases. The CDR3 consists of 18 residues. Germline V gene data show CDR1 as SGHKS and CDR2 as YYEKEE (reference sequence). J gave up 3 bases and V 2 bases, and 12 bases lay outside the gene matches. In DNA, the CDR3 is TGTGCCAGCAGCTTAGAACAGGGGGCCGCAGGGTACTACAATGAGCAGTTCTTC. Its protein is CASSLEQGAAGYYNEQFF. The full variable domain, its missing parts supplied by reference TRBV5-5 and TRBJ2-1, is DAGVTQSPTHLIKTRGQQVTLRCSPISGHKSVSWYQQVLGQGPQFIFQYYEKEERGRGNFPDRFSARQFPNYSSELNVNALLLGDSALYLCASSLEQGAAGYYNEQFFGPGTRLTVL.

This clone was counted only a few times. The chain is built from TRBV7-2 and TRBJ1-1; D possibly corresponds to TRBD1 (6 bases). In germline, CDR1 is SGHTA, CDR2 FQGNSA. Trimming took off 0 bases at V and 4 bases at J, with 12 bases between the two ends. This CDR3 has 15 residues. CDR3 sequence: CASSLAPVRGTEAFF. CDR3 coding DNA: TGTGCCAGCAGCTTAGCGCCCGTCAGGGGCACTGAAGCTTTCTTT.

The genes are TRBV2 and TRBJ2-1, with 13 bases aligning to TRBD2. V lost 6 bases and J lost 4; bases outside the gene matches: 3. The CDR3 is 15 amino acids. Germline V gene data show CDR1 as SNHLY and CDR2 as FYNNEI. The CDR3 sequence is CASSQGLAGYNEQFF. In DNA form, the CDR3 reads TGTGCCAGCAGCCAGGGACTAGCGGGGTACAATGAGCAGTTCTTC.

The chain uses TRBV4-1 and TRBJ2-5; D might be TRBD2 (8 bases). V gave up 1 base and J gave up 9 bases, with 18 bases separating them. Germline lookup yields CDR1 MGHRA and CDR2 YSYEKL. The CDR3 covers 15 residues. CDR3 DNA: TGCGCCAGCAGCCAAGCGGACAGGACCGGGGGGGCCCAGTACTTC. The encoded protein is CASSQADRTGGAQYF.

J is TRBJ2-3 and V is TRBV27; 9 bases fit TRBD1. CDR3 size: 15 residues. V was clipped by 10 bases and J by 0 bases; unmatched bases: 8. Germline CDR1 MNHEY, CDR2 SMNVEV (reference sequence). The CDR3 loop is CATVKGTGSTDTQYF. CDR3 bases: TGTGCCACGGTAAAGGGGACAGGGAGCACAGATACGCAGTATTTT.

The rearrangement joins TRBV5-6 to TRBJ1-1; possibly TRBD1 for D (6 bases). This CDR3 comprises 14 residues. Trimming took 2 bases from V and 5 from J, leaving 13 bases between them. Per germline, CDR1 SGHDT and CDR2 YYEEEE. This chain's CDR3 is CASSFFTGWTEAFF. The CDR3 DNA is TGTGCCAGCAGCTTTTTTACAGGGTGGACTGAAGCTTTCTTT.

This clone was detected only once. V gene TRBV27 combines with J gene TRBJ2-1; TRBD2 might be the D (6 bases). The CDR3 spans 15 residues. The V and J ends lost 8 bases and 8 bases respectively, with 22 bases between them. Germline V gene sequence: CDR1 MNHEY, CDR2 SMNVEV (reference sequence). The CDR3 reads CASLPRRGIVDEQFF. CDR3 bases: TGTGCCAGCCTTCCCAGGCGCGGGATAGTGGATGAGCAGTTCTTC.

The chain couples TRBV28 to TRBJ1-5, with a tentative D call TRBD1 (5 bases). The CDR3 runs to 15 residues. V was shortened by 5 bases and J by 4 bases, with 15 bases between the two germline ends. Germline assignment: CDR1 MDHEN and CDR2 SYDVKM. CDR3 amino acids: CASSPRPEGNQPQHF. In DNA form, the CDR3 reads TGTGCCAGCAGTCCGCGCCCGGAGGGGAATCAGCCCCAGCATTTT.

In DNA form, the CDR3 reads TGTGCCAGCCAGCGGGGCTACACAGATACGCAGTATTTT. Translating it yields CASQRGYTDTQYF. The chain joins TRBV12-3 or TRBV12-4 to TRBJ2-3, with 7 bases identical to TRBD2. V gave up 8 bases and J gave up 2 bases; unmatched junction bases: 4. This CDR3 is 13 amino acids long.

The chain links TRBV5-8 to TRBJ2-3, with 13 bases identical to TRBD2. In germline, CDR1 is SGHTS, CDR2 YDEGEE. The CDR3 covers 17 residues. The ends lost 4 bases at V and 4 bases at J; junction bases unmatched: 9. CDR3 in DNA: TGTGCCAGCAGCCCCACCGGACTAGCGGGAGTGGCAGATACGCAGTATTTT. Translation gives CASSPTGLAGVADTQYF. Looking up the rest from reference TRBV5-8 and TRBJ2-3 gives the full variable domain: EAGVTQSPTHLIKTRGQQATLRCSPISGHTSVYWYQQALGLGLQFLLWYDEGEERNRGNFPPRFSGRQFPNYSSELNVNALELEDSALYLCASSPTGLAGVADTQYFGPGTRLTVL.

The chain combines TRBV28 with TRBJ2-7; TRBD2 is a possible D gene (6 bases). Germline-derived CDR1 and CDR2 are MDHEN and SYDVKM. Trimming cost V 6 bases and J 7 bases, with 25 bases left between them. The CDR3 totals 16 residues. CDR3 sequence: CASSRGTALNEGEQYF. The CDR3 coding sequence is TGTGCCAGCAGCCGGGGGACCGCCCTAAATGAAGGAGAGCAGTACTTC.